This T cell receptor beta chain was documented in a study of cytotoxic CD8 clonotypes in ibrutinib-treated CLL. Trimming left V 3 bases short and J 3 bases short, with 11 bases between. CDR1 and CDR2 from the germline V gene are MGHRA and YSYEKL. This CDR3 is 15 amino acids long. Measured with immunoSEQ multiplex PCR; TCRdb has only the in-frame clones, and not every one. This table has hundreds of thousands of clones, 70% appearing once. The gene calls are TRBV4-1 and TRBJ1-4; the D is unclear. The sequence was obtained from a human donor with chronic lymphocytic leukemia. The sequenced sample was PBMCs, obtained after 24 months of ibrutinib treatment. The CDR3 reads CASSQQPEANEKLFF. For the CDR3, the DNA is TGCGCCAGCAGCCAGCAACCTGAAGCTAATGAAAAACTGTTTTTT.